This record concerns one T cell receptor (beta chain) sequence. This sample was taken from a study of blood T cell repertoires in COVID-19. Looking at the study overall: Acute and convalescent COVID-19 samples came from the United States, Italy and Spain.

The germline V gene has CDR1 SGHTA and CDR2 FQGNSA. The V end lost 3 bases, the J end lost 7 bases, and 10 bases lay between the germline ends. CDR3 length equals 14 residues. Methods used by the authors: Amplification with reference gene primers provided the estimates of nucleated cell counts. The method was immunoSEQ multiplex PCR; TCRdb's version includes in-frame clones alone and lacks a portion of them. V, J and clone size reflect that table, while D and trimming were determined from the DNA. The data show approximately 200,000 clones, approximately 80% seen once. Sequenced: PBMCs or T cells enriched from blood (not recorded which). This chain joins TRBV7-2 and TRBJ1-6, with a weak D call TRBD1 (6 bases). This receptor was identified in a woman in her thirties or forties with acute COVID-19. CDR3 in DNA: TGTGCCAGCAGCTTCTCCAGGGGAAATTCACCCCTCCACTTT. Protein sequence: CASSFSRGNSPLHF.